This T cell receptor (beta chain) came from a study of T cell responses to AZD1222 COVID-19 vaccine. Comments on this clone: Its antigen is unidentified.

Repertoires were generated with immunoSEQ multiplex PCR, while TCRdb's copy carries only in-frame clones and drops some. The sample consists of 130,000 to 150,000 clones, about 91% of them appearing once. The V and J ends lost 5 bases and 6 bases respectively, with 8 bases between them. The CDR3 loop spans 12 amino acids. The germline CDR1 and CDR2 sequences are MDHEN and SYDVKM. Study-level findings and limits: Just a handful of people given AZD1222 tested seropositive at baseline.

The V call is TRBV28, the J call TRBJ1-5; D unclear. The sample here was peripheral blood, taken on day 0 of AZD1222 vaccination. This receptor was obtained from an adult in good health. The CDR3 loop reads CASSRRFQPQHF. The DNA for the CDR3 is TGTGCCAGCAGTCGGCGGTTTCAGCCCCAGCATTTT.